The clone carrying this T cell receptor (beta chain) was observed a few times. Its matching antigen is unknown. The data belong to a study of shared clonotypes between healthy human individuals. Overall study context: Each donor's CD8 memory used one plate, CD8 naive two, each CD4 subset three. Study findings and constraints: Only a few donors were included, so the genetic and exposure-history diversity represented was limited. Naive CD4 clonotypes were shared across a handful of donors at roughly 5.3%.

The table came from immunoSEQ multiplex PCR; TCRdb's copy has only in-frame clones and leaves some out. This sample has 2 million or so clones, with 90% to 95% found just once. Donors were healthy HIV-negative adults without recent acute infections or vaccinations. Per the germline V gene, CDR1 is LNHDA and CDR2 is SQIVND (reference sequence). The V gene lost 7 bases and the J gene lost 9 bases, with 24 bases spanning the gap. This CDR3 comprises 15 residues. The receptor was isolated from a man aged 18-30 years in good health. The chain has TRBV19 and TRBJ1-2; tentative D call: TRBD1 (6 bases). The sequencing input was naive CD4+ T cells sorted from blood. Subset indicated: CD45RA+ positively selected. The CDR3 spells CASTSSTTGIRRYTF. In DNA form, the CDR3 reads TGTGCCAGTACCTCTTCCACAACAGGGATTAGGCGCTACACCTTC.